The T cell receptor beta chain described here comes from a study of long-term antiretroviral therapy in people with HIV. Study observations and caveats: Across all time points, the repertoire was dominated by clones that expanded before ART.

Notes on this clone: The antigen remains unidentified.

CDR1 and CDR2 (germline): SGHTA, FQGNSA. The CDR3 is 14 residues long. V lost 4 bases and J lost 7; bases outside the gene matches: 8. At the survey level, the v3.0 immunoSEQ assay was run. Some clones are missing from TCRdb's copy, which holds only in-frame ones; the method was immunoSEQ multiplex PCR. The data contain about 36,000 clones, roughly 80% of them seen just once; the ten biggest clones take up under 7%. The sequence came from a man aged 30-40 years with HIV. The input for sequencing was unsorted PBMCs, taken 3.4 years after starting antiretroviral therapy. The rearrangement joins TRBV7-2 to TRBJ2-7, with 9 nucleotides matching TRBD2. CDR3 amino acids: CASSSLAGVVEQYF. The CDR3 DNA sequence: TGTGCCAGCAGCTCCTTAGCGGGAGTGGTTGAGCAGTACTTC.